The 9 T cell receptor beta chains in this list originate from one sample, sequenced in a study of T cell repertoires in ileal Crohn's disease (dated by TCRdb to the late 2010s). Library preparation was by the immunoSEQ multiplex PCR assay. TCRdb retrieved this table from immuneACCESS and kept in-frame rearrangements only. Not all clones are present; in checked studies, unresolved V genes account for under half, and no reason is known for the remainder. The sample records 15,000 or so clones, less than 90% of which are singletons. The ten largest clones take up 6.5% of the sample. Sequencing input: ileal tissue. All receptors come from an adult with Crohn's disease.

The CDR3 DNA reads TGTGCCAGCAGTTCGGGAGGGACTGAAGCTTTCTTT. It encodes CASSSGGTEAFF. The chain uses TRBV28 and TRBJ1-1; no reliable D call. Per the germline V gene, CDR1 is MDHEN and CDR2 is SYDVKM. This CDR3 is built from 12 residues. Trimming removed 4 bases from V and 5 bases from J, with 8 bases in between.

This chain links TRBV28 with TRBJ2-7, with TRBD1 identical over 8 bases. The CDR3 runs 15 residues. Trimming took 5 bases from V and 6 from J; bases not matched to a gene: 12. Germline V gene sequence: CDR1 MDHEN, CDR2 SYDVKM. CDR3 protein: CASSPLDRADSEQYF. CDR3 DNA sequence: TGTGCCAGCAGTCCCTTGGACAGGGCCGATAGCGAGCAGTACTTC.

The CDR3 loop is CASSVGAGRAIAGNTIYF. The CDR3 nucleotides read TGTGCCAGCAGCGTAGGGGCTGGGAGGGCTATCGCTGGAAACACCATATATTTT. The chain combines TRBV9 with TRBJ1-3; D remains unclear. CDR1 and CDR2 from the germline V gene are SGDLS and YYNGEE. The CDR3 loop spans 18 amino acids. Trimming removed 0 bases at V and 2 bases at J, with 18 bases between.

V usage is TRBV7-2 and J usage is TRBJ1-2; weak D call: TRBD1 (6 bases). The V gene's germline CDR1 is SGHTA and CDR2 FQGNSA. The V gene lost 0 bases and the J gene lost 4 bases, with 15 bases spanning the gap. CDR3 length: 16 residues. The CDR3 sequence is CASSLALGGAAYGYTF. DNA of the CDR3: TGTGCCAGCAGCTTAGCGTTGGGGGGGGCAGCCTATGGCTACACCTTC.

This chain links TRBV6-5 with TRBJ2-7, with D possibly matching TRBD1 (6 bases). The CDR3 length is 14 residues. Per the germline V gene, CDR1 is MNHEY and CDR2 is SVGAGI. With 4 bases removed from V and 7 bases from J, the gap between germline ends came to 17 bases. The chain's CDR3 is CASSLGQLLSEQYF. CDR3 sequence (DNA): TGTGCCAGCAGTTTAGGACAGCTACTCAGTGAGCAGTACTTC.

This clone has only a few counts. The gene calls are TRBV25-1 and TRBJ1-2; TRBD1 is a possible D gene (5 bases). CDR3 length: 13 residues. CDR1 MGHDK and CDR2 SYGVNS come from the germline V gene. V dropped 7 bases and J dropped 8 bases, with 17 bases sitting between them. The CDR3 here is CASNPGGEKGYTF. In DNA, the CDR3 is TGTGCCAGCAACCCGGGGGGGGAAAAGGGCTACACCTTC.

This chain connects TRBV4-2 to TRBJ2-3; D is perhaps TRBD1 (9 bases). The germline V and J ends were trimmed by 5 bases and 5 bases, with 29 bases remaining between them. CDR3 length equals 19 residues. Per germline, CDR1 LGHNA and CDR2 YNFKEQ. The CDR3 sequence: CASSSGWSGGQGAGDTQYF. The CDR3 DNA sequence: TGTGCCAGCAGCTCTGGGTGGAGCGGGGGACAGGGTGCTGGAGATACGCAGTATTTT.

This chain connects TRBV5-6 to TRBJ2-7; 9 bases align to TRBD1. Per the germline V gene, CDR1 is SGHDT and CDR2 is YYEEEE. The CDR3 extends over 15 amino acids. V dropped 3 bases and J dropped 3; count of bases not matched to a gene: 7. CDR3 in amino acids: CASSSPRTGDYEQYF. The DNA of the CDR3 is TGTGCCAGCAGCTCGCCAAGGACAGGGGACTACGAGCAGTACTTC.

V and J are TRBV30 and TRBJ2-5; D might be TRBD2 (5 bases). The tail of the sequence fits TRBJ2-7 better, so the J call may be wrong. The CDR3 totals 11 residues. CDR1 is GTSNPN and CDR2 is SVGIG in the germline V gene (reference sequence). The DNA of the CDR3 is TGTGCCTTGGACGGAGGAGGCGAGCAGTACTTC. Translating gives CALDGGGEQYF.